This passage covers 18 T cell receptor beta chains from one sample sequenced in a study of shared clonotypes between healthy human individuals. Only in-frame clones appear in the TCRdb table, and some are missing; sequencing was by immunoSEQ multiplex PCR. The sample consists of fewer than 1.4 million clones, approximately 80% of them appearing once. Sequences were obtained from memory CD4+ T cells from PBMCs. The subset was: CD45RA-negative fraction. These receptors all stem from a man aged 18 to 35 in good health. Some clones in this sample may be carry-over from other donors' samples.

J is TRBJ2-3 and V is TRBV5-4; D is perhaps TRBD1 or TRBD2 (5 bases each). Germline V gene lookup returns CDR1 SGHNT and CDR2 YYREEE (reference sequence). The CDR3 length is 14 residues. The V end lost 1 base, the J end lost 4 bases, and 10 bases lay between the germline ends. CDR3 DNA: TGTGCCAGCAGCTTGAAGCAGGGACCAGATACGCAGTATTTT. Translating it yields CASSLKQGPDTQYF.

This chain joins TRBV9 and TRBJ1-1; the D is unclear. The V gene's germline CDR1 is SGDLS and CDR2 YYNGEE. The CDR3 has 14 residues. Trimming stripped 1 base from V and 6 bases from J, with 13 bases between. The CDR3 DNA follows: TGTGCCAGCAGCGTAATTGAGGGTCTTGCTGAAGCTTTCTTT. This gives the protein CASSVIEGLAEAFF.

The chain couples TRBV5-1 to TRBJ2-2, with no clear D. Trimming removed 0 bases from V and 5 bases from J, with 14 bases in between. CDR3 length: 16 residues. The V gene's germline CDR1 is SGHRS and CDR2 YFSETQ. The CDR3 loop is CASSLARSPETGELFF. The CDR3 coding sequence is TGCGCCAGCAGCTTGGCGAGGAGCCCTGAGACCGGGGAGCTGTTTTTT.

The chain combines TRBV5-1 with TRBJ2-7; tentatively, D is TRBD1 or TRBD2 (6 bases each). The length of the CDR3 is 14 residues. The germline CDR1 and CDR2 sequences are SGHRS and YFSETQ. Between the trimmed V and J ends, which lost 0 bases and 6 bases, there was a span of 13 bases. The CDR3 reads CASSLGLQGGEQYF. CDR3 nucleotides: TGCGCCAGCAGCTTGGGTCTACAGGGAGGCGAGCAGTACTTC.

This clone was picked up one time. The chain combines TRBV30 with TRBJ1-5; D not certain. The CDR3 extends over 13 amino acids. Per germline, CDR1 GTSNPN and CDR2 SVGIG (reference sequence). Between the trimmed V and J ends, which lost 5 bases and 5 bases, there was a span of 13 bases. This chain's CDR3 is CAWDDGWDQPQHF. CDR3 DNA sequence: TGTGCCTGGGACGATGGTTGGGATCAGCCCCAGCATTTT.

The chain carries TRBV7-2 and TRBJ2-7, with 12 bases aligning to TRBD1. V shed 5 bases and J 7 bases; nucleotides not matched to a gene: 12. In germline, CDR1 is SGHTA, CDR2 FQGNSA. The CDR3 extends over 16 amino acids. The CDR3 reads CASSPDWGQGAIEQYF. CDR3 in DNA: TGTGCCAGCAGCCCAGACTGGGGACAGGGGGCTATAGAGCAGTACTTC.

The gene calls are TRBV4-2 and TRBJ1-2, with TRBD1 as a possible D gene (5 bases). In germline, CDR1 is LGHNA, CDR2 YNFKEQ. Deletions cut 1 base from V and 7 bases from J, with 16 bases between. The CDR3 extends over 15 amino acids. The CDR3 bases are TGTGCCAGCAGCCAAGCAAGGCAGGGCTCGGGTGGCTACACCTTC. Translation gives CASSQARQGSGGYTF.

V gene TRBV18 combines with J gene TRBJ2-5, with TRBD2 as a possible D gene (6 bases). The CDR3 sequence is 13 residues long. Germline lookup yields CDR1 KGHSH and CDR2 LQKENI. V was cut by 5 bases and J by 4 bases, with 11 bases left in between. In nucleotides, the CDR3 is TGTGCCAGCTCAATTCCCGGGGGAGAGACCCAGTACTTC. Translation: CASSIPGGETQYF.

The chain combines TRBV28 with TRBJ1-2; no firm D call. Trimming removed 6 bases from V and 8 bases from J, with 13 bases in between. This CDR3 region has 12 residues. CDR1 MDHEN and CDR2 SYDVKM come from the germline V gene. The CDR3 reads CASSRPTWGYTF. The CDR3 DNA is TGTGCCAGCAGCCGACCCACTTGGGGCTACACCTTC.

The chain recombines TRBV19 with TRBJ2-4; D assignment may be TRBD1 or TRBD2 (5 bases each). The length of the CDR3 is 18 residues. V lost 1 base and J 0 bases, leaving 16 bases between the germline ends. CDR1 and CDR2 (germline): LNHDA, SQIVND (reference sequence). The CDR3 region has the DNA TGTGCCAGTAGTATAGGGGACCCAGGCTTTTTAGCCAAAAACATTCAGTACTTC. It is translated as CASSIGDPGFLAKNIQYF.

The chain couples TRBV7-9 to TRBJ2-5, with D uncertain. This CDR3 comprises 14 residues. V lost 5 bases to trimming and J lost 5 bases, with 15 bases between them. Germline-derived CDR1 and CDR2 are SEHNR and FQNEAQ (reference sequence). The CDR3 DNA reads TGTGCCAGCAGCCCGACCCCCAGTACGGAGACCCAGTACTTC. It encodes CASSPTPSTETQYF.

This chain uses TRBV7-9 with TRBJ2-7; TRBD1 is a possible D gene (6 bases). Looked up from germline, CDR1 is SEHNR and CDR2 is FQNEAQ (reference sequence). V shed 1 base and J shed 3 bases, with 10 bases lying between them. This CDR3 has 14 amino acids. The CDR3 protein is CASSLDTGSYEQYF. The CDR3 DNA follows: TGTGCCAGCAGCTTAGACACAGGGAGCTACGAGCAGTACTTC. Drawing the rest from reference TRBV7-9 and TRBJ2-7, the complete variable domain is DTGVSQNPRHKITKRGQNVTFRCDPISEHNRLYWYRQTLGQGPEFLTYFQNEAQLEKSRLLSDRFSAERPKGSFSTLEIQRTEQGDSAMYLCASSLDTGSYEQYFGPGTRLTVT.

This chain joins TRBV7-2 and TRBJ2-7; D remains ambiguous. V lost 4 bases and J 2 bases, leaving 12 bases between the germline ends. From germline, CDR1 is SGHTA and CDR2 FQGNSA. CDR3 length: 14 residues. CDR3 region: CASSSGLYPYEQYF. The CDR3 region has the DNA TGTGCCAGCAGCTCGGGCCTCTACCCCTACGAGCAGTACTTC.

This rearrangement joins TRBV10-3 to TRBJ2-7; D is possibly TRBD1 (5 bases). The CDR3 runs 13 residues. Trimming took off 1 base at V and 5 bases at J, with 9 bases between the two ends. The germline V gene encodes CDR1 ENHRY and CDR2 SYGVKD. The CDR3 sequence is CAISEFGRDEQYF. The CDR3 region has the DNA TGTGCCATCAGTGAGTTCGGCAGGGACGAGCAGTACTTC.

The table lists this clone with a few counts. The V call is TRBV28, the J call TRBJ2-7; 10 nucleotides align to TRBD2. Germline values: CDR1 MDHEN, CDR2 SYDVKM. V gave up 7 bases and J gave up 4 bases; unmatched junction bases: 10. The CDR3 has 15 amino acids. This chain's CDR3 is CASNPAQREGYEQYF. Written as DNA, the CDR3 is TGTGCCAGCAACCCCGCCCAGCGGGAGGGGTACGAGCAGTACTTC.

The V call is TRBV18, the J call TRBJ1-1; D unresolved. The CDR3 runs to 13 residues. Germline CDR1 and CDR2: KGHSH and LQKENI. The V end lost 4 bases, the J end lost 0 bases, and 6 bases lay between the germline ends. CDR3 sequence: CASSLSMNTEAFF. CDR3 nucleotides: TGTGCCAGCTCACTGAGCATGAACACTGAAGCTTTCTTT.

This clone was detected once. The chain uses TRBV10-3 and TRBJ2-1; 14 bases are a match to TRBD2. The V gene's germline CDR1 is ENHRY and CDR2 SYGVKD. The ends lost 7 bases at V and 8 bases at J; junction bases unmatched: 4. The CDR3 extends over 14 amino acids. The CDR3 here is CAIMTSGRVDEQFF. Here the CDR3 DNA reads TGTGCCATCATGACTAGCGGGAGGGTGGATGAGCAGTTCTTC.

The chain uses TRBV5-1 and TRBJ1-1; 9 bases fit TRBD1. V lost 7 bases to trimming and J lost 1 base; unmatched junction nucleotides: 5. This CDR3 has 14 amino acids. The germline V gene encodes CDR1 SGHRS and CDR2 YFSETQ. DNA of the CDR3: TGCGCCAGCGCCCAACAGGGGGCGAACACTGAAGCTTTCTTT. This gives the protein CASAQQGANTEAFF.